The entry below describes one T cell receptor beta chain. What it binds is unknown. Germline assignment: CDR1 LNHDA and CDR2 SQIVND (reference sequence). V lost 7 bases and J lost 2, with 16 bases in between. The CDR3 is 15 residues long. The time point denotes: cycle 4 day 1 (C4D1), after less than 7 weeks of nivolumab. All patients experienced relapse after autologous stem cell transplantation, and brentuximab vedotin exposure was variable. Responses achieved at best were complete response, partial response or progressive disease. The entry originates in a study of PD-1 blockade in classical Hodgkin lymphoma. Study-level findings and limits: Patients with a complete response exhibited baseline diversity comparable to newly diagnosed patients. In newly diagnosed patients, baseline TCR diversity was reportedly below that of healthy donors.

Generated by immunoSEQ multiplex PCR, the TCRdb table keeps only in-frame clones and is missing some. The profile shows roughly 100,000 clones, about 92% of them singletons. The chain has TRBV19 and TRBJ2-3; the D gene is possibly TRBD2 (6 bases). The TCR comes from a human donor with classical Hodgkin lymphoma. Specimen: peripheral blood mononuclear cells (PBMCs), collected before the fourth cycle of nivolumab. CDR3 DNA sequence: TGTGCCAGTACCGGGACTTCGACCACCACAGATACGCAGTATTTT. Its protein is CASTGTSTTTDTQYF.